Presented here are 26 T cell receptor beta chains from one specimen sequenced in a study of T cells in tuberculosis. Libraries were prepared by immunoSEQ multiplex PCR; TCRdb keeps only in-frame clonotypes and omits some of them. The table has over 25,000 clones, around 95% seen once. The specimen was PBMCs. The receptors stem from a donor aged 10-29 years with latent tuberculosis or without tuberculosis infection.

The gene calls are TRBV28 and TRBJ2-7; 11 nucleotides line up with TRBD1. J gave up 3 bases and V 7 bases, and 8 bases lay outside the gene matches. Germline V lookup: CDR1 MDHEN, CDR2 SYDVKM. CDR3 length: 15 amino acids. The CDR3 DNA follows: TGTGCCAGCACCAACGGACAGGGGGCTATCTACGAGCAGTACTTC. Translating gives CASTNGQGAIYEQYF.

In this sample, this clone turned up a few times. J is TRBJ1-3 and V is TRBV25-1, with D unresolved. V lost 2 bases, J lost 0 bases, and 8 bases lay in between. This CDR3 has 15 amino acids. Germline loops: CDR1 MGHDK, CDR2 SYGVNS. The CDR3 sequence is CASSEARLSGNTIYF. As DNA, the CDR3 is TGTGCCAGCAGTGAAGCCAGACTCTCTGGAAACACCATATATTTT.

The chain has TRBV6-5 and TRBJ1-2, with TRBD1 matching 8 bases. V trimming: 8 bases; J trimming: 6 bases; junction bases outside the gene matches: 5. The CDR3 spans 12 residues. Germline V gene sequence: CDR1 MNHEY, CDR2 SVGAGI. For the CDR3, the DNA is TGTGCCAGCCAACAGGGGGGGCATGGCTACACCTTC. This gives the protein CASQQGGHGYTF.

This clone was observed once. The genes are TRBV4-2 and TRBJ2-1; TRBD2 aligns across 12 bases. CDR3 length equals 16 residues. The V segment lost 3 bases and the J segment 4 bases; nucleotides outside the gene matches: 4. Germline-derived CDR1 and CDR2 are LGHNA and YNFKEQ. CDR3 loop: CASSQDTSGGYNEQFF. The CDR3 DNA reads as TGTGCCAGCAGCCAGGATACTAGCGGGGGGTACAATGAGCAGTTCTTC.

CDR3 amino acids: CASSWRTGRLQGTEAFF. As DNA, the CDR3 is TGTGCCAGCAGCTGGAGGACAGGGAGGCTGCAGGGCACTGAAGCTTTCTTT. The chain links TRBV5-6 to TRBJ1-1; 8 nucleotides align to TRBD1. Germline V gene sequence: CDR1 SGHDT, CDR2 YYEEEE. V was clipped by 3 bases and J by 4 bases; unmatched bases: 14. CDR3 length: 17 residues.

The rearrangement links TRBV7-2 to TRBJ2-7; D remains ambiguous. In germline, CDR1 is SGHTA, CDR2 FQGNSA. CDR3 length: 14 residues. The ends were cut back, 1 base at V and 2 bases at J, with 9 bases in the middle. CDR3 amino acids: CASSLEQIPYEQYF. CDR3 sequence (DNA): TGTGCCAGCAGCTTAGAACAGATTCCCTACGAGCAGTACTTC.

The chain recombines TRBV25-1 with TRBJ1-1; D gene unclear. Germline V gene sequence: CDR1 MGHDK, CDR2 SYGVNS. CDR3 length: 13 amino acids. Trimming stripped 2 bases from V and 1 base from J, with 5 bases between. The CDR3 DNA is TGTGCCAGCAGTGAAGCGAGGAACACTGAAGCTTTCTTT. It specifies CASSEARNTEAFF.

The chain uses TRBV27 and TRBJ2-1; 10 positions agree with TRBD2. This CDR3 region has 15 residues. V shed 10 bases, J shed 3 bases, and the junction held 9 bases outside the gene matches. Germline lookup yields CDR1 MNHEY and CDR2 SMNVEV (reference sequence). CDR3 sequence reads: CATSGSSGGYNEQFF. The CDR3 nucleotides are TGTGCCACGAGTGGTTCTAGCGGGGGCTACAATGAGCAGTTCTTC.

This chain uses TRBV29-1 with TRBJ1-2, with a weak D call TRBD1 (6 bases). V lost 7 bases and J lost 6, with 18 bases in between. The CDR3 is 13 residues long. Germline V CDR1 and CDR2: SQVTM, ANQGSEA. The CDR3 DNA reads as TGCAGCGGCCTGCGGGGAGGGGGGGATGGCTACACCTTC. It encodes CSGLRGGGDGYTF.

The rearrangement joins TRBV5-1 to TRBJ2-1; TRBD1 agrees at 7 bases. J was trimmed by 2 bases and V by 0 bases; bases with no gene match: 5. This CDR3 is built from 16 residues. Germline-derived CDR1 and CDR2 are SGHRS and YFSETQ. The CDR3: CASSLGQGRTYNEQFF. The CDR3 nucleotides read TGCGCCAGCAGCTTGGGACAGGGAAGGACCTACAATGAGCAGTTCTTC.

The chain uses TRBV15 and TRBJ2-7, with TRBD1 matching 8 bases. From germline, CDR1 is LNHNV and CDR2 YYDKDF (reference sequence). The V gene end was trimmed by 3 bases and the J gene end by 2 bases; junction bases not matched to a gene: 3. The length of the CDR3 is 14 residues. The CDR3, as DNA: TGTGCCACCAGCAGGACAGGGGAGGCCTACGAGCAGTACTTC. Translation: CATSRTGEAYEQYF.

This clone appeared a single time. V gene TRBV7-9 combines with J gene TRBJ2-7, with 9 bases identical to TRBD1. The length of the CDR3 is 14 residues. Germline V lookup: CDR1 SEHNR, CDR2 FQNEAQ (reference sequence). V trimming: 3 bases; J trimming: 5 bases; junction bases outside the gene matches: 5. For the CDR3, the DNA is TGTGCCAGCAGCTTGACAGGGGGTTTGGACGAGCAGTACTTC. Residues: CASSLTGGLDEQYF.

The V gene is TRBV5-6, the J gene TRBJ1-2; 9 positions agree with TRBD1. Unmatched junction bases numbered 9, after V lost 0 bases and J lost 3 bases. Germline assignment: CDR1 SGHDT and CDR2 YYEEEE. This CDR3 is 17 amino acids long. DNA of the CDR3: TGTGCCAGCAGCTTGGGTAGAGGACAGGGGTATGACTATGGCTACACCTTC. Translation: CASSLGRGQGYDYGYTF.

This chain uses TRBV11-2 with TRBJ1-1; D possibly corresponds to TRBD1 (5 bases). The ends were cut back, 1 base at V and 0 bases at J, with 9 bases in the middle. The CDR3 loop spans 15 amino acids. Germline CDR1 is SGHAT and CDR2 is FQNNGV. Here the CDR3 reads CASSLGRGMNTEAFF. CDR3 DNA: TGTGCCAGCAGCTTAGGGCGGGGGATGAACACTGAAGCTTTCTTT.

The V and J genes are TRBV15 and TRBJ2-5; 9 bases align to TRBD2. The CDR3 extends over 18 amino acids. Germline lookup yields CDR1 LNHNV and CDR2 YYDKDF (reference sequence). With 5 bases clipped from V and 0 bases from J, the junction kept 13 bases outside the gene matches. The CDR3 nucleotides are TGTGCCACCAGCTCCCTTGAGAGCGGGGGGTTATACCAAGAGACCCAGTACTTC. It encodes CATSSLESGGLYQETQYF.

Here the CDR3 reads CASSLERNLITDTQYF. CDR3 nucleotides: TGTGCCAGCAGCTTAGAGAGGAACTTAATCACAGATACGCAGTATTTT. The rearrangement links TRBV11-2 to TRBJ2-3; D is uncertain. This CDR3 contains 16 residues. The V end lost 0 bases, the J end lost 2 bases, and 12 bases lay between the germline ends. CDR1 SGHAT and CDR2 FQNNGV come from the germline V gene.

This clone was seen just once. This chain connects TRBV4-3 to TRBJ1-1; 9 bases are a match to TRBD1. V shed 4 bases, J shed 6 bases, and the junction held 6 bases outside the gene matches. CDR3 length equals 14 residues. The germline CDR1 and CDR2 sequences are LGHNA and YSLEER. The CDR3 DNA reads as TGCGCCAGCAGCCTTATACAGGGGGCGTCTGAAGCTTTCTTT. Protein sequence: CASSLIQGASEAFF.

The chain is built from TRBV5-6 and TRBJ2-2; D gene unclear. Germline lookup yields CDR1 SGHDT and CDR2 YYEEEE. Trimming took off 3 bases at V and 2 bases at J, with 2 bases between the two ends. The CDR3 has 12 amino acids. CDR3 nucleotides: TGTGCCAGCAGCTCTAACACCGGGGAGCTGTTTTTT. Translating it yields CASSSNTGELFF.

The V call is TRBV5-6, the J call TRBJ2-7, with 10 bases matching TRBD1. V lost 6 bases to trimming and J lost 6 bases; unmatched junction nucleotides: 3. Germline V lookup: CDR1 SGHDT, CDR2 YYEEEE. The CDR3 runs 12 residues. The CDR3 DNA reads TGTGCCAGCACGACAGGGGGCGCCGAGCAGTACTTC. Translating it yields CASTTGGAEQYF.

V usage is TRBV5-1 and J usage is TRBJ2-7; 9 bases are shared with TRBD2. This CDR3 spans 16 amino acids. Looked up from germline, CDR1 is SGHRS and CDR2 is YFSETQ. Trimming cost V 3 bases and J 1 base; bases outside gene matches: 8. CDR3 sequence reads: CASSWTLAGPSYEQYF. The CDR3 DNA sequence: TGCGCCAGCAGCTGGACCCTAGCGGGACCTTCCTACGAGCAGTACTTC. Variable domain in full (rest from reference TRBV5-1 and TRBJ2-7): KAGVTQTPRYLIKTRGQQVTLSCSPISGHRSVSWYQQTPGQGLQFLFEYFSETQRNKGNFPGRFSGRQFSNSRSEMNVSTLELGDSALYLCASSWTLAGPSYEQYFGPGTRLTVT.

V and J are TRBV5-6 and TRBJ1-4; 8 bases agree with TRBD1. Germline loops: CDR1 SGHDT, CDR2 YYEEEE. The CDR3 is made up of 16 amino acids. Trimming took 2 bases from V and 3 from J; bases not matched to a gene: 6. In DNA, the CDR3 is TGTGCCAGCAGCTTATGGACAGGGTTTGCTAATGAAAAACTGTTTTTT. As protein: CASSLWTGFANEKLFF.

The V and J genes are TRBV2 and TRBJ2-5; TRBD2 agrees at 10 bases. The germline gives CDR1 SNHLY, CDR2 FYNNEI. V trimming: 0 bases; J trimming: 5 bases; junction bases outside the gene matches: 6. The CDR3 length is 16 residues. CDR3 protein: CASSEASAGGRETQYF. In nucleotides, the CDR3 is TGTGCCAGCAGTGAAGCCTCAGCGGGGGGGCGGGAGACCCAGTACTTC.

The gene calls are TRBV29-1 and TRBJ2-3; 8 positions match TRBD2. The trim removed 4 bases at V and 5 bases at J, leaving 8 bases unmatched. Germline CDR1 and CDR2: SQVTM and ANQGSEA. This CDR3 spans 14 amino acids. In DNA form, the CDR3 reads TGCAGCGTTGTTATCGGGGGGGCCGTAGATACGCAGTATTTT. This translates into CSVVIGGAVDTQYF.

J is TRBJ1-1 and V is TRBV6-1; 8 nucleotides line up with TRBD1. The CDR3 totals 16 residues. With V trimmed by 0 bases and J by 6 bases, 9 bases remained unmatched. The germline V gene encodes CDR1 MNHNS and CDR2 SASEGT. The CDR3 DNA reads as TGTGCCAGCAGTGAAGCGCATCGGACAGGGATCTCTGAAGCTTTCTTT. Amino acid sequence: CASSEAHRTGISEAFF.

This sequence joins TRBV4-1 and TRBJ2-1; 12 nucleotides agree with TRBD2. The germline gives CDR1 MGHRA, CDR2 YSYEKL. V lost 0 bases to trimming and J lost 8 bases; unmatched junction nucleotides: 5. There are 16 residues in the CDR3. This chain's CDR3 is CASSQDASGGADEQFF. The CDR3 nucleotides are TGCGCCAGCAGCCAAGATGCTAGCGGGGGGGCCGATGAGCAGTTCTTC.

The count of this clone is one. The genes are TRBV4-1 and TRBJ1-4, with TRBD1 matching over 7 bases. Germline V CDR1 and CDR2: MGHRA, YSYEKL. V shed 1 base and J 8 bases; nucleotides not matched to a gene: 4. The length of the CDR3 is 14 residues. The CDR3 sequence: CASSQVGGEEKLFF. CDR3 nucleotide sequence: TGCGCCAGCAGCCAAGTAGGGGGCGAGGAAAAACTGTTTTTT.